Listed below are T cell receptor beta chains from one sample, sequenced in a study of shared clonotypes between healthy human individuals. Sequencing was performed with immunoSEQ multiplex PCR; in TCRdb, only in-frame clones are kept and a portion is missing. The sample lists more than 850,000 clones, 75% to 85% seen once, with 0.4% to 0.55% in the top ten. Sequenced input: memory CD4+ T cells from PBMCs. Receptors were obtained from a man aged 18 to 29 in good health. Some clones in this sample may be carry-over from other donors' samples. Both conserved end residues are part of each CDR3. Each record gives: V gene, J gene, clone size, D gene, CDR3 protein, CDR3 DNA. A D gene is named only where the DNA matches it firmly. A clone size is listed for some rows: how often the clone was seen (once, few, many), or a class if it is expanded.

v_gene: TRBV7-9
j_gene: TRBJ1-1
abundance: few
d_gene: TRBD1
CDR3aa: CASSGGQGNTEAFF
CDR3nt: TGTGCCAGCAGCGGGGGACAGGGGAACACTGAAGCTTTCTTT

v_gene: TRBV5-6
j_gene: TRBJ2-4
abundance: few
d_gene: -
CDR3aa: CASSTRRAEGKNIQYF
CDR3nt: TGTGCCAGCAGCACTCGCCGGGCTGAAGGCAAAAACATTCAGTACTTC

v_gene: TRBV5-1
j_gene: TRBJ2-5
abundance: once
d_gene: -
CDR3aa: CASSGISGQETQYF
CDR3nt: TGCGCCAGCAGCGGAATTAGCGGTCAAGAGACCCAGTACTTC

v_gene: TRBV30
j_gene: TRBJ1-5
abundance: few
d_gene: TRBD1
CDR3aa: CAWSVLGQGRQPQHF
CDR3nt: TGTGCCTGGAGTGTACTGGGACAGGGACGGCAGCCCCAGCATTTT

v_gene: TRBV2
j_gene: TRBJ2-5
abundance: -
d_gene: -
CDR3aa: CASSVNGVRRTQYF
CDR3nt: TGTGCCAGCAGTGTAAACGGAGTCCGACGGACCCAGTACTTC

v_gene: TRBV28
j_gene: TRBJ1-1
abundance: -
d_gene: -
CDR3aa: CASSFTGSEAFF
CDR3nt: TGTGCCAGCAGTTTTACAGGGAGTGAAGCTTTCTTT

v_gene: TRBV15
j_gene: TRBJ2-3
abundance: -
d_gene: TRBD2
CDR3aa: CATSIFSGSTDTQYF
CDR3nt: TGTGCCACCAGCATTTTTAGCGGGAGCACAGATACGCAGTATTTT

v_gene: TRBV7-2
j_gene: TRBJ2-7
abundance: once
d_gene: -
CDR3aa: CASSLDHPYEQYF
CDR3nt: TGTGCCAGCAGCCTAGATCACCCCTACGAGCAGTACTTC

v_gene: TRBV5-6
j_gene: TRBJ2-2
abundance: -
d_gene: -
CDR3aa: CASNLGANTGELFF
CDR3nt: TGTGCCAGCAACCTCGGGGCTAACACCGGGGAGCTGTTTTTT

v_gene: TRBV5-1
j_gene: TRBJ1-4
abundance: -
d_gene: -
CDR3aa: CASSLVETPGGKLFF
CDR3nt: TGCGCCAGCAGCTTGGTCGAGACACCGGGGGGAAAACTGTTTTTT

v_gene: TRBV5-1
j_gene: TRBJ2-5
abundance: -
d_gene: TRBD2
CDR3aa: CASSSGLAAGETQYF
CDR3nt: TGCGCCAGCAGCTCCGGACTAGCGGCGGGGGAGACCCAGTACTTC

v_gene: TRBV5-1
j_gene: TRBJ2-1
abundance: -
d_gene: -
CDR3aa: CASSRIGGGPYNEQFF
CDR3nt: TGCGCCAGCAGCCGGATAGGGGGAGGCCCCTACAATGAGCAGTTCTTC

v_gene: TRBV6-1
j_gene: TRBJ2-7
abundance: -
d_gene: -
CDR3aa: CASKLAYEQYF
CDR3nt: TGTGCCAGCAAGCTTGCCTACGAGCAGTACTTC

v_gene: TRBV7-2
j_gene: TRBJ2-1
abundance: once
d_gene: TRBD1
CDR3aa: CASSSRQGAYNEQFF
CDR3nt: TGTGCCAGCAGCTCTAGACAGGGGGCCTACAATGAGCAGTTCTTC

v_gene: TRBV5-1
j_gene: TRBJ1-1
abundance: -
d_gene: -
CDR3aa: CASSPNRVRTEAFF
CDR3nt: TGCGCCAGCAGCCCAAACAGGGTAAGGACTGAAGCTTTCTTT